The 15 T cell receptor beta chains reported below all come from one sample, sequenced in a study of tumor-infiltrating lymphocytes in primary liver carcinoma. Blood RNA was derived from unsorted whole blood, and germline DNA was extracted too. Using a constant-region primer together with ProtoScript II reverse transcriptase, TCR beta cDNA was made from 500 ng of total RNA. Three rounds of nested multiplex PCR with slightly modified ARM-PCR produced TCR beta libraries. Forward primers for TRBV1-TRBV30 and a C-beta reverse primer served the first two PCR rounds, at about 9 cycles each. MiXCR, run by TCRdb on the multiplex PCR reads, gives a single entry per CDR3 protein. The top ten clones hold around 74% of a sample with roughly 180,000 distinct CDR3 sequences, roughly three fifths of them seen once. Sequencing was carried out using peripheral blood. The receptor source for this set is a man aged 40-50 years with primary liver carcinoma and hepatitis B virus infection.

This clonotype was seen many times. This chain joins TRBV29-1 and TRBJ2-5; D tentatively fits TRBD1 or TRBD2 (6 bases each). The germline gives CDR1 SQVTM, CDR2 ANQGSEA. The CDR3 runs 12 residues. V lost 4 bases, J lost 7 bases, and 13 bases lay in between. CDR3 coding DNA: TGCAGCGTTGTGAGGGGGGTGCGGACCCAGTACTTC. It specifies CSVVRGVRTQYF.

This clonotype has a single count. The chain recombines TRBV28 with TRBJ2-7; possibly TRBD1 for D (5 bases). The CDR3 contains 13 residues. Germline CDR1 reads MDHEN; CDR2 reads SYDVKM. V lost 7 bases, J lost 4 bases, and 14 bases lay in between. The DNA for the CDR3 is TGTGCCAGCACACAGGTGACCAGGTACGAGCAGTACTTC. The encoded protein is CASTQVTRYEQYF. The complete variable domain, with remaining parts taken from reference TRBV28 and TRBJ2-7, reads DVKVTQSSRYLVKRTGEKVFLECVQDMDHENMFWYRQDPGLGLRLIYFSYDVKMKEKGDIPEGYSVSREKKERFSLILESASTNQTSMYLCASTQVTRYEQYFGPGTRLTVT.

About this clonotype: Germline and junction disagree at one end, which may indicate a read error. CDR3: CASSIERSTDRQYF. In DNA form, the CDR3 reads TGTGCCAGCAGCATAGAGAGAAGCACAGATAGGCAGTATTTT. V usage is TRBV11-2 and J usage is TRBJ2-3; D uncertain. This CDR3 has 14 residues. CDR1 and CDR2 (germline): SGHAT, FQNNGV. Looking up the rest from reference TRBV11-2 and TRBJ2-3 gives the full variable domain: EAGVAQSPRYKIIEKRQSVAFWCNPISGHATLYWYQQILGQGPKLLIQFQNNGVVDDSQLPKDRFSAERLKGVDSTLKIQPAKLEDSAVYLCASSIERSTDRQYFGPGTRLTVL.

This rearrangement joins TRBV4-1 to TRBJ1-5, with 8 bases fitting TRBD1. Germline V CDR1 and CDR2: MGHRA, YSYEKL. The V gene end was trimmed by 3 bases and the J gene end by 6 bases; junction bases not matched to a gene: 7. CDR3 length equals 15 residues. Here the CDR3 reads CASSQVGQGAQPQHF. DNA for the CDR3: TGCGCCAGCAGCCAGGTCGGACAGGGCGCTCAGCCCCAGCATTTT.

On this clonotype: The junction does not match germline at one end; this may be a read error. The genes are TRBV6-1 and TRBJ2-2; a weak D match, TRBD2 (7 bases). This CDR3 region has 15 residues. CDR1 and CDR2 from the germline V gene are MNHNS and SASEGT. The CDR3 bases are TGTGCCAGCAGTTACAAAACCCGGGGGGCCGGGGATCTGTTTTTT. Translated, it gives CASSYKTRGAGDLFF.

DNA of the CDR3: TGTGCCAGCAGTGCACAGTACACCGGGGAGCTGTTTTTT. The encoded protein is CASSAQYTGELFF. V gene TRBV6-1 combines with J gene TRBJ2-2, with D unresolved. The CDR3 has 13 residues. Germline V gives CDR1 MNHNS, CDR2 SASEGT. Trimming stripped 4 bases from V and 3 bases from J, with 6 bases between.

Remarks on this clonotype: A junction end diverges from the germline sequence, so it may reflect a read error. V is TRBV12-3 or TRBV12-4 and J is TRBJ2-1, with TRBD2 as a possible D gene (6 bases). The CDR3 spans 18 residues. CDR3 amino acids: CAGSFLATSGSSYNEQFF. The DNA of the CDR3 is TGTGCCGGCAGTTTTCTTGCTACCTCCGGGAGTTCCTACAATGAGCAGTTCTTC.

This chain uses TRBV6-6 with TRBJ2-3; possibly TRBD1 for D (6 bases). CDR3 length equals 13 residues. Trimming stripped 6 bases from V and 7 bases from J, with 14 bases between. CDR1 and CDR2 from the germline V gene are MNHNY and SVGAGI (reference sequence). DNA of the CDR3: TGTGCCAGCAGCTTACGACAGGCATATACGCAGTATTTT. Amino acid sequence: CASSLRQAYTQYF.

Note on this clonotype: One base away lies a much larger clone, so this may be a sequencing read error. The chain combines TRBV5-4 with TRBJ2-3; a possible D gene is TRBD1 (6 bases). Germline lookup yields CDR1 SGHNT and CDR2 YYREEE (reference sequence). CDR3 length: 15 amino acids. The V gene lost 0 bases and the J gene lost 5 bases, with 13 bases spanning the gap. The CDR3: CASSLVEQGEDTQYF. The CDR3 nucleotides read TGTGCCAGCAGCTTGGTGGAACAGGGTGAAGATACGCAGTATTTT. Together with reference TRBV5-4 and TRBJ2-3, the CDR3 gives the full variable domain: ETGVTQSPTHLIKTRGQQVTLRCSSQSGHNTVSWYQQALGQGPQFIFQYYREEENGRGNFPPRFSGLQFPNYSSELNVNALELDDSALYLCASSLVEQGEDTQYFGPGTRLTVL.

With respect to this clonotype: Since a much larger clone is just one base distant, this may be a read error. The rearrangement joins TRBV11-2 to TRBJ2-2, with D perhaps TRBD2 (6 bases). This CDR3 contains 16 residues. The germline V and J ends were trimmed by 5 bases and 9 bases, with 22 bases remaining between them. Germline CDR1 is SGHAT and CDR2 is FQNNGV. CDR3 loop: CASSTRVWGETWELFF. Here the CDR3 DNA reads TGTGCCAGCAGCACCAGGGTGTGGGGGGAGACCTGGGAGCTGTTTTTT.

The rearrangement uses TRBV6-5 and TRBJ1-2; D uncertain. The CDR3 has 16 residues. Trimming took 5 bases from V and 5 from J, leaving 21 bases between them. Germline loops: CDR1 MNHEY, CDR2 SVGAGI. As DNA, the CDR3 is TGTGCCAGCAGTACGCTGCGCGCCGGCTCCTCTTATGGCTACACCTTC. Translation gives CASSTLRAGSSYGYTF.

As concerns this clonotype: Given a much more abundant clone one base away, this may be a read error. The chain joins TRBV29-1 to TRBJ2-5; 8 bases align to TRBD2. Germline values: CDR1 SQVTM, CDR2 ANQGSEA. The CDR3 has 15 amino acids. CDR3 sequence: CSVRVGNAGGETQNF. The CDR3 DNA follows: TGCAGCGTCCGGGTCGGGAACGCGGGGGGAGAGACCCAGAACTTC.

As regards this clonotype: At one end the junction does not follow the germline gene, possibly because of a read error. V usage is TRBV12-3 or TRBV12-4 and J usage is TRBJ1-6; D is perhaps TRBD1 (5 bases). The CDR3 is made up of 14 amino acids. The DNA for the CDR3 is TGTGCCAGCAGTTTAGACACAGGCAATTCACCCCCCCACTTT. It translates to CASSLDTGNSPPHF.

The CDR3 here is CASSSQSGWDTEAFF. DNA for the CDR3: TGTGCCAGCAGTTCACAGTCGGGATGGGACACTGAAGCTTTCTTT. This chain links TRBV6-2 or TRBV6-3 with TRBJ1-1; D gene unclear. V was pared by 4 bases and J by 3 bases, with 15 bases between. The CDR3 totals 15 residues. The germline V gene encodes CDR1 MNHEY and CDR2 SVGEGT.

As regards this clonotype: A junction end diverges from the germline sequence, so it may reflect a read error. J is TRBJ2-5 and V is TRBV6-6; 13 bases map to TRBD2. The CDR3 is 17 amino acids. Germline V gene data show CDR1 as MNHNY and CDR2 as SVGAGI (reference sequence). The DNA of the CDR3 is TGTGTCAGCAGTTACTCACGGACTAGCGGGAGTATAGAGACCCAGTACTTC. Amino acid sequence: CVSSYSRTSGSIETQYF.